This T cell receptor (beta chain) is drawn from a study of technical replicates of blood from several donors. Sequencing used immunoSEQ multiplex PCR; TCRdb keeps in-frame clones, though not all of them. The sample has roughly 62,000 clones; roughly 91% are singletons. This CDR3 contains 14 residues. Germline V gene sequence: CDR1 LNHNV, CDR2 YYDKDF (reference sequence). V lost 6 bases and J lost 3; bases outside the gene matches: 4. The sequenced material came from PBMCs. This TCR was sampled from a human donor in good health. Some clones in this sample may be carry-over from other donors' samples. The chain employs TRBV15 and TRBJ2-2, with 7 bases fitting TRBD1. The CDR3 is CATRSQGDTGELFF. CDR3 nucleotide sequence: TGTGCCACCAGGTCGCAGGGGGACACCGGGGAGCTGTTTTTT.